This T cell receptor (beta chain) comes out of a study of blood T cell repertoires in COVID-19. Study as a whole: Samples taken during acute and convalescent COVID-19 were collected in the United States, Italy and Spain. Sources were T cells, B-cell-depleted T cells, or PBMCs; the material itself was cDNA or gDNA.

The V gene's germline CDR1 is GTSNPN and CDR2 SVGIG (reference sequence). The ends were cut back, 0 bases at V and 7 bases at J, with 19 bases in the middle. The CDR3 consists of 15 residues. In the original processing: From reference gene primer amplification, estimates of nucleated cell counts were derived. The table came from immunoSEQ multiplex PCR; TCRdb's copy has only in-frame clones and leaves some out. V and J calls and clone size are those listed in that table; D and trimming were worked out from the DNA. Among 25,000 to 35,000 clones listed, approximately 83% were seen once. The receptor's source is a human donor in a cohort sampled during active COVID-19. The sample comprised peripheral blood. The chain couples TRBV30 to TRBJ2-7; perhaps TRBD2 as D (6 bases). For the CDR3, the DNA is TGTGCCTGGAGTGTACCCCAAGTAGGCCGGGGGGAGCAGTACTTC. Its translation: CAWSVPQVGRGEQYF.